Listed here is a single T cell receptor (beta chain). A much larger clonotype is one base distant, so this may be a read error. The entry originates in a study of blood T cells in healthy people across ages. With a J-beta primer mix and a sample-barcoded 5' primer, a second PCR ran roughly 6 to 11 cycles. Each cDNA molecule was tagged by a template-switch adaptor that had 12 random nucleotides. TCRdb re-called the 5' RACE reads with MiXCR, one entry per CDR3 protein. The table has hundreds of thousands of distinct CDR3 sequences, 58% seen once; the top ten hold about 20%. The sequence was obtained from a man aged 30-40 years in good health. The specimen was blood.

In DNA, the CDR3 is TGCAGCGTTGAGACAGGGTGTGGGTACGAGCAGTACTTC. Residues: CSVETGCGYEQYF. V and J are TRBV29-1 and TRBJ2-7, with TRBD1 identical over 7 bases. The CDR3 length is 13 residues. The V gene end was trimmed by 3 bases and the J gene end by 4 bases; junction bases not matched to a gene: 6. CDR1 and CDR2 from the germline V gene are SQVTM and ANQGSEA.